These 9 T cell receptor beta chains originate from one sample sequenced in a study of T cells in localized non-small cell lung cancer. This table comes from immunoSEQ multiplex PCR, and its TCRdb copy is limited to in-frame clones, with some not included. The sample records about 41,000 clones, around 83% being singletons. Sample: PBMCs, taken before any cancer treatment. These receptor sequences come from a man aged 40-75 years with stage II lung adenocarcinoma.

The chain combines TRBV2 with TRBJ1-6; TRBD1 aligns across 7 bases. CDR3 length: 16 amino acids. Trimming at V came to 5 bases and at J to 5 bases, leaving 9 bases not matched to a gene. Germline CDR1 SNHLY, CDR2 FYNNEI. CDR3 amino acids: CASSRLGQENNSPLHF. As DNA, the CDR3 is TGTGCCAGCAGTCGCCTCGGACAGGAAAATAATTCACCCCTCCACTTT.

The chain recombines TRBV28 with TRBJ2-5; either TRBD1 or TRBD2 may supply D (5 bases each). The DNA end lines up better with TRBJ2-7; the J call may be wrong. This CDR3 is built from 14 residues. Germline CDR1 is MDHEN and CDR2 is SYDVKM. The CDR3 spells CASSGRDGLYEQYF. In DNA form, the CDR3 reads TGTGCCAGCAGTGGAAGGGACGGTCTCTACGAGCAGTACTTC.

This clone occurred a few times. This chain joins TRBV7-6 and TRBJ2-1; TRBD2 agrees at 8 bases. With V trimmed by 3 bases and J by 3 bases, 7 bases remained unmatched. Looked up from germline, CDR1 is SGHVS and CDR2 is FNYEAQ. CDR3 size: 16 residues. CDR3 bases: TGTGCCAGCAGCTTGCTCGGGGGGGATAACTACAATGAGCAGTTCTTC. It encodes CASSLLGGDNYNEQFF.

A note on this clone: Other DNA sequences of this sample code for an identical CDR3. The chain carries TRBV10-3 and TRBJ2-7, with TRBD2 identical over 12 bases. Germline CDR1 is ENHRY and CDR2 is SYGVKD. This CDR3 has 18 residues. V lost 1 base, J lost 2 bases, and 9 bases stayed unmatched. The CDR3 sequence is CAISEFLAGGPRTYEQYF. The CDR3 DNA follows: TGTGCCATCAGTGAGTTTCTAGCGGGAGGGCCGAGGACCTACGAGCAGTACTTC.

This chain links TRBV11-2 with TRBJ2-7; no definite D call. The CDR3 is 14 amino acids. Germline V gene sequence: CDR1 SGHAT, CDR2 FQNNGV. Trimming took off 1 base at V and 4 bases at J, with 11 bases between the two ends. In nucleotides, the CDR3 is TGTGCCAGCAGCTTAGGTGGGGTGGGGTACGAGCAGTACTTC. Encoded protein: CASSLGGVGYEQYF. Filled out from reference TRBV11-2 and TRBJ2-7, the complete variable domain reads EAGVAQSPRYKIIEKRQSVAFWCNPISGHATLYWYQQILGQGPKLLIQFQNNGVVDDSQLPKDRFSAERLKGVDSTLKIQPAKLEDSAVYLCASSLGGVGYEQYFGPGTRLTVT.

This chain connects TRBV18 to TRBJ2-5; D call uncertain. Trimming cost V 0 bases and J 5 bases, with 13 bases left between them. Germline V lookup: CDR1 KGHSH, CDR2 LQKENI. The CDR3 contains 15 residues. The CDR3 region has the DNA TGTGCCAGCTCACCACCAAGGGCCCCGGAGGAGACCCAGTACTTC. This codes for CASSPPRAPEETQYF.

Only a few counts were recorded for this clone. J is TRBJ2-7 and V is TRBV7-8, with TRBD2 matching over 7 bases. V trimming: 8 bases; J trimming: 0 bases; junction bases outside the gene matches: 10. The germline gives CDR1 SGHVS, CDR2 FQNEAQ. This CDR3 is 15 amino acids long. CDR3 loop: CASCGAGGNSYEQYF. The CDR3 coding sequence is TGTGCCAGCTGCGGCGCCGGGGGGAACTCCTACGAGCAGTACTTC.

The V and J genes are TRBV5-1 and TRBJ1-1, with D uncertain. CDR3 length: 14 residues. Germline CDR1 reads SGHRS; CDR2 reads YFSETQ. Trimming stripped 3 bases from V and 3 bases from J, with 12 bases between. The CDR3 nucleotides read TGCGCCAGCAGCTCGGACGGCCTCTACACTGAAGCTTTCTTT. Protein product: CASSSDGLYTEAFF. Full variable domain (remainder filled in from reference TRBV5-1 and TRBJ1-1): KAGVTQTPRYLIKTRGQQVTLSCSPISGHRSVSWYQQTPGQGLQFLFEYFSETQRNKGNFPGRFSGRQFSNSRSEMNVSTLELGDSALYLCASSSDGLYTEAFFGQGTRLTVV.

CDR3 bases: TGTGCCAGCAGCCCCCGACAGGGGGCTTACAATGAGCAGTTCTTC. As protein: CASSPRQGAYNEQFF. V and J are TRBV7-9 and TRBJ2-1; TRBD1 matches at 10 bases. V was pared by 5 bases and J by 4 bases, with 5 bases of the junction left unmatched. Germline V gene lookup returns CDR1 SEHNR and CDR2 FQNEAQ (reference sequence). The CDR3 is 15 residues long.